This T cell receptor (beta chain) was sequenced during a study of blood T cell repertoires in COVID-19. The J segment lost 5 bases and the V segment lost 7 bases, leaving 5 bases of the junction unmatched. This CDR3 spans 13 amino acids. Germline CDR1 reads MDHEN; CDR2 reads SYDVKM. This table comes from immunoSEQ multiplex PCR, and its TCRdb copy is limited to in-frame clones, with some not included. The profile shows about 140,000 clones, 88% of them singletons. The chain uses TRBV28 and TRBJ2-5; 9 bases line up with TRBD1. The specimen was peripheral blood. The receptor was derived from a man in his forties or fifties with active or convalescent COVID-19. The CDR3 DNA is TGTGCCAGCACCCAGACAGGGGGGGAGACCCAGTACTTC. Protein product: CASTQTGGETQYF.